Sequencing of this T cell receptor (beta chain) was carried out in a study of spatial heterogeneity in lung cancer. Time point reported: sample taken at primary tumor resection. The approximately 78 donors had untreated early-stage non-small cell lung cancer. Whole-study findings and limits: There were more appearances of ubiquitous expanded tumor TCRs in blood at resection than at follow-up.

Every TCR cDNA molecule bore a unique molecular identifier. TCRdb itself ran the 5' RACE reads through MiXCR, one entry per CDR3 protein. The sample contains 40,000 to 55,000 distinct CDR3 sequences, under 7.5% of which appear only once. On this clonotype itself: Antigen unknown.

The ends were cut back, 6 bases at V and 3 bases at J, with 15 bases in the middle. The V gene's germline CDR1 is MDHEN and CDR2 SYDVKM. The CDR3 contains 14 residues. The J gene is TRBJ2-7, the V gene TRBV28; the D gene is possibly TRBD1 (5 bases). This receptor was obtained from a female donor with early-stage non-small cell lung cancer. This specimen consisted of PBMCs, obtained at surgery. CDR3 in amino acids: CASSDLTALYEQYF. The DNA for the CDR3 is TGTGCCAGCAGCGATTTGACAGCCCTCTACGAGCAGTACTTC.